The clone carrying this T cell receptor beta chain appeared a single time. Its matching antigen is unknown. The CDR3 is 15 residues long. The sample originates from a study of OX40 agonist ivuxolimab in advanced cancers. As for the study in general: The patients received agonistic anti-OX40 (CD134) antibody ivuxolimab. One hepatocellular carcinoma and a couple of cutaneous melanoma patients partially responded.

Assay used: immunoSEQ multiplex PCR; TCRdb lists only in-frame clones, some missing. The sample carries tens of thousands of clones, less than 95% recorded once. Findings of the study overall: The expanded peripheral T cells' antigen specificity was not determined. There were, on average, more expanded clones in CD8+ T cells than in CD4+.

The sequenced sample was CD4+ or CD8+ T cells sorted from blood, obtained in a trial of the OX40 agonist ivuxolimab. This chain uses TRBV21-1 with TRBJ2-3; the DNA was not compared with TRBD1, the D call given in the table. TRBV21-1 constitutes a pseudogene. The TCR originated in an adult with an advanced solid tumor such as melanoma, head and neck, liver or kidney cancer. CDR3 bases: TGTGCCAGCAGCAAAAGGGGTGGTAGCACAGATACGCAGTATTTT. It specifies CASSKRGGSTDTQYF.